This T cell receptor beta chain stems from a study of blood T cell repertoires in COVID-19. On the study more broadly: The cDNA or gDNA used as material had been derived from T cells, B-cell-depleted T cells, or PBMCs.

This clone has only one observation. V lost 0 bases, J lost 2 bases, and 6 bases lay in between. Germline loops: CDR1 KGHSH, CDR2 LQKENI. The CDR3 runs to 14 residues. Only in-frame clones appear in the TCRdb table, and some are missing; sequencing was by immunoSEQ multiplex PCR. Of under 150,000 clones listed, roughly three quarters were seen once; the top ten hold less than 4.5%. The chain joins TRBV18 to TRBJ2-3; D remains unclear. The sequenced sample consisted of peripheral blood. The sequence came from a man between 60 and 75 years old with acute or convalescent COVID-19. DNA of the CDR3: TGTGCCAGCTCACCACCCACTACCACAGATACGCAGTATTTT. This gives the protein CASSPPTTTDTQYF. Looking up the rest from reference TRBV18 and TRBJ2-3 gives the full variable domain: NAGVMQNPRHLVRRRGQEARLRCSPMKGHSHVYWYRQLPEEGLKFMVYLQKENIIDESGMPKERFSAEFPKEGPSILRIQQVVRGDSAAYFCASSPPTTTDTQYFGPGTRLTVL.